The rows below give T cell receptor beta chains drawn from one sample of a study of T cells in Graves' hyperthyroidism and ophthalmopathy. TCRdb used MiXCR to reprocess the multiplex PCR reads, holding one entry per CDR3 protein. The data show some 570,000 distinct CDR3 sequences, more than 13% seen once. The sample taken for sequencing was blood. The receptors here all came from a woman aged 18-29 years with Graves' ophthalmopathy. Both conserved end residues are part of each CDR3.

j_call v_call cdr3_aa
TRBJ2-5 TRBV28 CASSFPPIRRQETQYF
TRBJ1-1 TRBV3-1 CASSQERVTGTEAFF
TRBJ1-1 TRBV12-5 CASGLVLNKGLNTEAFF
TRBJ2-3 TRBV9 CASSIATGTGITDTQYF
TRBJ1-5 TRBV27 CASSLWAGIDQPQHF
TRBJ2-7 TRBV7-2 CASSSVAGPHYEQYF
TRBJ2-3 TRBV20-1 CSAVDIFTDTQYF
TRBJ1-1 TRBV7-7 CASSRSEYTEAFF
TRBJ1-5 TRBV24-1 CATGLGGRGSNQPQHF
TRBJ1-3 TRBV6-1 CASSSPDREGNTIYF
TRBJ1-6 TRBV7-9 CASNLLGQGGSPLHF
TRBJ1-6 TRBV20-1 CSARDSERQGARVVSPLHF
TRBJ2-7 TRBV20-1 CSARTTSGYEQYF
TRBJ1-5 TRBV6-4 CASSDRFSNQPQHF
TRBJ2-7 TRBV9 CASSVTSGPSYEQYF
TRBJ2-2 TRBV7-8 CASSNRVNTGELFF
TRBJ2-3 TRBV12-3/TRBV12-4 CASISRGTDTQYF
TRBJ1-5 TRBV25-1 CASKGSAINQPQHF
TRBJ2-2 TRBV2 CASSEEEDTQRGLFF
TRBJ2-7 TRBV20-1 CSVPGHGISSYEQYF
TRBJ2-1 TRBV28 CASSDLPRDEQFF
TRBJ2-1 TRBV12-3/TRBV12-4 CASSPLFESGAWDGSSYNEQFF
TRBJ2-3 TRBV19 CASSLAGLAGADTQYF
TRBJ2-7 TRBV27 CASSPTGGSYEQYF
TRBJ2-1 TRBV6-6 CASSYSGTSGSDEQFF
TRBJ1-1 TRBV19 CASSIDRWNTEAFF
TRBJ1-5 TRBV9 CASSVPDRDQPQHF
TRBJ2-1 TRBV28 CASKGGQGALPSYNEQFF
TRBJ2-5 TRBV10-2 CASSEWGGQETQYF
TRBJ2-1 TRBV7-9 CASSLHYNEQFF
TRBJ2-1 TRBV5-6 CASSLLVESYNEQFF
TRBJ2-7 TRBV12-3/TRBV12-4 CASTWGRVGSEQYF
TRBJ1-6 TRBV20-1 CSARDEQGSSPLHF
TRBJ2-1 TRBV2 CASGYNEQFF
TRBJ1-4 TRBV20-1 CSARANRVYGEKLFF
TRBJ2-1 TRBV5-1 CASSSTSGSHNEQFF
TRBJ2-7 TRBV5-5 CASSLSGTNYEQYF
TRBJ2-2 TRBV24-1 CATANSGITGELFF
TRBJ2-3 TRBV12-3/TRBV12-4 CASSLTGGEDTQYF
TRBJ1-5 TRBV20-1 CSARPSTGGSQPQHF
TRBJ2-7 TRBV7-2 CASSFRGSEQYF
TRBJ2-7 TRBV20-1 CSARIPAGGYEQYF
TRBJ2-1 TRBV10-3 CAILRDREVNEQFF
TRBJ2-5 TRBV7-3 CASSSQGSSAWETQYF
TRBJ2-2 TRBV20-1 CSARDELGTGGELFF
TRBJ2-7 TRBV6-1 CASSEARLAGGPRYEQYF
TRBJ2-5 TRBV24-1 CATSDLTVLYF
TRBJ1-2 TRBV20-1 CSAREWEGTNYGYTF
TRBJ2-1 TRBV12-3/TRBV12-4 CASSSVAAQYNEQFF
TRBJ1-2 TRBV11-2 CASRSRGLGNYGYTF
TRBJ1-2 TRBV30 CAWSEKYYGYTF
TRBJ1-1 TRBV19 CASSIRGVNTEAFF
TRBJ2-2 TRBV5-1 CASSLLGQGGTGELFF